This TCR beta chain appears in the sequencing data of a study of spatial heterogeneity in lung cancer. The junction had 11 bases not matched to a gene; V was cut back by 0 bases and J by 6 bases. The CDR3 is made up of 17 amino acids. Per the germline V gene, CDR1 is SGHRS and CDR2 is YFSETQ. Each CDR3 protein gets one entry after TCRdb re-called the 5' RACE reads with MiXCR. The data show 3,600 or so distinct CDR3 sequences, 7% seen once. This clonotype was found many times. Time point reported: sample taken at primary tumor resection. Material for sequencing was whole RNA from tumor, nontumor lung or frozen PBMC, left unsorted.

The chain carries TRBV5-1 and TRBJ2-1; 8 nucleotides align to TRBD2. This clonotype was sampled from a male donor with early-stage non-small cell lung cancer. The sample here was normal lung tissue next to the tumor, taken at surgery. As DNA, the CDR3 is TGCGCCAGCAGCTTGGAAGGAGGGACTAGACTCCGCAATGAGCAGTTCTTC. This codes for CASSLEGGTRLRNEQFF.